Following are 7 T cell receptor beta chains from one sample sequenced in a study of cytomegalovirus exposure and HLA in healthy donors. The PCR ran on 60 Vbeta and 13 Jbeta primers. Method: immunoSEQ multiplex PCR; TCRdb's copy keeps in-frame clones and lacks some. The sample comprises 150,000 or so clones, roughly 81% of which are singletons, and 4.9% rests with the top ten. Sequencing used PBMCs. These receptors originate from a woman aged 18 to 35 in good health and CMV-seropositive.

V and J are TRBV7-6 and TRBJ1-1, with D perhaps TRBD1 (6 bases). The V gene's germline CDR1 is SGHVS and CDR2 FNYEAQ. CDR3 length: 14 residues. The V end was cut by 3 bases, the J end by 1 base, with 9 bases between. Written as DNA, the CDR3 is TGTGCCAGCAGCTTTAGGGGGGGGAACACTGAAGCTTTCTTT. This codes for CASSFRGGNTEAFF.

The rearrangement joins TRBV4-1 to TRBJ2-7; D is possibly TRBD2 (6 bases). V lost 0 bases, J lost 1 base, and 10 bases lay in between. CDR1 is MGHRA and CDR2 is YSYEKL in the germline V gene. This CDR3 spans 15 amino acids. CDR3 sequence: CASSQEGLQSYEQYF. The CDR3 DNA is TGCGCCAGCAGCCAAGAGGGACTCCAGTCCTACGAGCAGTACTTC.

The CDR3 spells CASSVPSRGGLEQYF. The CDR3 bases are TGTGCCAGCAGCGTACCCTCTAGGGGGGGGCTCGAGCAGTACTTC. The chain has TRBV13 and TRBJ2-7; possible D gene TRBD2, 7 bases. Germline CDR1 and CDR2: PRHDT and FYEKMQ (reference sequence). V lost 5 bases and J lost 6, with 20 bases in between. The CDR3 consists of 15 residues.

CDR3 in amino acids: CASSQGSGQGEGKLFF. As DNA, the CDR3 is TGCGCCAGCAGCCAAGGATCGGGACAGGGGGAAGGAAAACTGTTTTTT. The V and J genes are TRBV4-1 and TRBJ1-4; 11 bases fit TRBD1. V gave up 1 base and J gave up 10 bases; unmatched junction bases: 8. The CDR3 spans 16 residues. Germline CDR1 is MGHRA and CDR2 is YSYEKL.

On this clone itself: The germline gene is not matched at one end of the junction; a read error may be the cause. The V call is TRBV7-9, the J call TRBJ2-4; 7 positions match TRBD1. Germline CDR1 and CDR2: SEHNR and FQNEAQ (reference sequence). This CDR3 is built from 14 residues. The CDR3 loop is CSSSLVRQGDIQYF. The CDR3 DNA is TGTTCCAGCAGCTTAGTGAGACAGGGAGACATTCAGTACTTC.

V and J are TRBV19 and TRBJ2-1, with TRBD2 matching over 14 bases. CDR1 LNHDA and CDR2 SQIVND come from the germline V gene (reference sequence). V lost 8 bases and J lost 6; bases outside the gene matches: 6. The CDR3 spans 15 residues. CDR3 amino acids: CASVGGLAGGNEQFF. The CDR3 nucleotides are TGTGCCAGTGTAGGCGGACTAGCGGGGGGCAATGAGCAGTTCTTC.

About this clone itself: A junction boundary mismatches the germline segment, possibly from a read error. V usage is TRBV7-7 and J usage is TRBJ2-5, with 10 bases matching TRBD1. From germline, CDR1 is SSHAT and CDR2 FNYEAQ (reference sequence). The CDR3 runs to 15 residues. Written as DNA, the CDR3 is TGTGCTAGCAGCTTAGGGGACAGGGGACAAGAGACCCAGTACTTC. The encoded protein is CASSLGDRGQETQYF. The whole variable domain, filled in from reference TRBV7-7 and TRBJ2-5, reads GAGVSQSPRYKVTKRGQDVTLRCDPISSHATLYWYQQALGQGPEFLTYFNYEAQPDKSGLPSDRFSAERPEGSISTLTIQRTEQRDSAMYRCASSLGDRGQETQYFGPGTRLLVL.